This TCR beta chain was sequenced in a study of cytomegalovirus exposure and HLA in healthy donors. Study conclusions and caveats: The study found most TCR sequences rare, yet found some public TCRs in many donors. Altogether, more than 150 TCR beta chains were recorded as cytomegalovirus-associated.

The CDR3 has 15 residues. Germline-derived CDR1 and CDR2 are SGDLS and YYNGEE. Trimming stripped 7 bases from V and 4 bases from J, with 20 bases between. The assay was immunoSEQ multiplex PCR, and TCRdb's table has in-frame clones only and misses some. The sample includes tens of thousands of clones, just over 90% of them seen just once. As for this clone: Its antigen is undetermined.

This TCR was sampled from a man aged 18-30 years in good health and CMV-seronegative. The sequenced sample consisted of PBMCs. The chain carries TRBV9 and TRBJ2-5, with D possibly TRBD2 on 6 matching bases. The CDR3 protein is CASDISGDRGETQYF. CDR3 DNA: TGTGCCAGCGACATCTCGGGGGATCGGGGAGAGACCCAGTACTTC.